The rows below give T cell receptor beta chains drawn from one sample of a study of blood T cell repertoires in COVID-19. Profiled with immunoSEQ multiplex PCR; TCRdb holds only in-frame clones, not every one. Of about 180,000 clones in the sample, around 85% were seen once. The sequencing input was peripheral blood. These receptor sequences come from a man between 45 and 60 years old with active or convalescent COVID-19. Each CDR3 is given with its conserved first and last residue. A D gene is named only where the DNA matches it firmly. Only some rows state a clone size, as once, few, many or a class for expanded clones.

v_gene: TRBV7-2; abundance: few; j_gene: TRBJ1-2; d_gene: -; CDR3aa: CASSAQYGSGYTF; CDR3nt: TGTGCCAGCAGCGCCCAGTACGGGTCTGGCTACACCTTC
v_gene: TRBV18; abundance: -; j_gene: TRBJ1-2; d_gene: -; CDR3aa: CASSPRDTSSGYTF; CDR3nt: TGTGCCAGCTCACCCCGGGACACTAGTTCGGGCTACACCTTC
v_gene: TRBV7-9; abundance: -; j_gene: TRBJ1-5; d_gene: TRBD1; CDR3aa: CASSRGQADNQPQHF; CDR3nt: TGTGCCAGCAGCCGGGGACAGGCGGACAATCAGCCCCAGCATTTT
v_gene: TRBV19; abundance: -; j_gene: TRBJ2-4; d_gene: -; CDR3aa: CASSVELLAKNIQYF; CDR3nt: TGTGCCAGTAGCGTGGAGCTTTTAGCCAAAAACATTCAGTACTTC
v_gene: TRBV29-1; abundance: -; j_gene: TRBJ2-3; d_gene: -; CDR3aa: CSVQGGADTQYF; CDR3nt: TGCAGCGTCCAGGGTGGCGCGGATACGCAGTATTTT
v_gene: TRBV7-6; abundance: -; j_gene: TRBJ1-1; d_gene: TRBD1; CDR3aa: CASSPWTGNTEAFF; CDR3nt: TGTGCCAGCAGCCCGTGGACAGGGAACACTGAAGCTTTCTTT
v_gene: TRBV19; abundance: -; j_gene: TRBJ2-3; d_gene: TRBD2; CDR3aa: CASTLRGVSDTQYF; CDR3nt: TGTGCCAGTACCTTGCGGGGGGTCTCAGATACGCAGTATTTT
v_gene: TRBV10-3; abundance: -; j_gene: TRBJ2-7; d_gene: TRBD1; CDR3aa: CAIRPSGGSYEQYF; CDR3nt: TGTGCCATCAGGCCCTCAGGGGGCTCCTACGAGCAGTACTTC
v_gene: TRBV6-5; abundance: once; j_gene: TRBJ1-2; d_gene: TRBD1; CDR3aa: CASTEEGGGYGYTF; CDR3nt: TGTGCCAGCACCGAAGAAGGGGGCGGCTATGGCTACACCTTC
v_gene: TRBV6-5; abundance: -; j_gene: TRBJ2-4; d_gene: -; CDR3aa: CASSYRGLAKNIQYF; CDR3nt: TGTGCCAGCAGTTACAGGGGATTAGCCAAAAACATTCAGTACTTC
v_gene: TRBV7-2; abundance: -; j_gene: TRBJ1-2; d_gene: -; CDR3aa: CASSLEGPGYGYTF; CDR3nt: TGTGCCAGCAGCTTAGAGGGGCCCGGGTATGGCTACACCTTC
v_gene: TRBV30; abundance: once; j_gene: TRBJ2-1; d_gene: TRBD2; CDR3aa: CAASSGSNEQFF; CDR3nt: TGTGCCGCGTCTAGCGGGAGCAATGAGCAGTTCTTC
v_gene: TRBV28; abundance: -; j_gene: TRBJ2-3; d_gene: -; CDR3aa: CASSLYPGSTDTQYF; CDR3nt: TGTGCCAGCAGTTTATATCCAGGTAGCACAGATACGCAGTATTTT
v_gene: TRBV28; abundance: -; j_gene: TRBJ2-7; d_gene: -; CDR3aa: CASRQNRYEQYF; CDR3nt: TGTGCCAGCCGACAGAACCGCTACGAGCAGTACTTC
v_gene: TRBV18; abundance: -; j_gene: TRBJ2-1; d_gene: -; CDR3aa: CASSLRLIAEQFF; CDR3nt: TGTGCCAGCTCACTTCGACTAATCGCTGAGCAGTTCTTC
v_gene: TRBV3-1/TRBV3-2; abundance: once; j_gene: TRBJ1-4; d_gene: TRBD1; CDR3aa: CASSPYGTGYEKLFF; CDR3nt: TGTGCCAGCAGCCCTTATGGGACAGGGTACGAAAAACTGTTTTTT
v_gene: TRBV14; abundance: -; j_gene: TRBJ2-2; d_gene: -; CDR3aa: CASSLDTGELFF; CDR3nt: TGTGCCAGCAGCCTAGACACCGGGGAGCTGTTTTTT
v_gene: TRBV4-2; abundance: few; j_gene: TRBJ2-6; d_gene: -; CDR3aa: CASSQDSLGGFSGANVLTF; CDR3nt: TGTGCCAGCAGCCAAGATTCACTCGGGGGATTCTCTGGGGCCAACGTCCTGACTTTC
v_gene: TRBV9; abundance: -; j_gene: TRBJ2-7; d_gene: -; CDR3aa: CASSVEGTEGYEQYF; CDR3nt: TGTGCCAGCAGCGTAGAGGGGACGGAGGGCTACGAGCAGTACTTC
v_gene: TRBV3-1/TRBV3-2; abundance: -; j_gene: TRBJ1-6; d_gene: -; CDR3aa: CASSQDPGGSLHF; CDR3nt: TGTGCCAGCAGCCAAGATCCGGGGGGATCCCTCCACTTT
v_gene: TRBV2; abundance: -; j_gene: TRBJ1-5; d_gene: TRBD1; CDR3aa: CASSDGTGGAGPQHF; CDR3nt: TGTGCCAGCAGTGATGGGACAGGGGGCGCAGGGCCCCAGCATTTT
v_gene: TRBV30; abundance: -; j_gene: TRBJ1-1; d_gene: -; CDR3aa: CAWSGLYRNTEAFF; CDR3nt: TGTGCCTGGAGTGGCCTTTATAGGAACACTGAAGCTTTCTTT
v_gene: TRBV5-1; abundance: -; j_gene: TRBJ2-1; d_gene: TRBD2; CDR3aa: CASSLGGGRAEGEQFF; CDR3nt: TGCGCCAGCAGCTTGGGCGGCGGGAGGGCCGAGGGCGAGCAGTTCTTC
v_gene: TRBV9; abundance: -; j_gene: TRBJ2-3; d_gene: -; CDR3aa: CASSVEPAGIGTDTQYF; CDR3nt: TGTGCCAGCAGCGTAGAACCGGCAGGGATCGGAACAGATACGCAGTATTTT
v_gene: TRBV14; abundance: -; j_gene: TRBJ1-2; d_gene: -; CDR3aa: CASSQAQDYGYTF; CDR3nt: TGTGCCAGCAGCCAAGCCCAGGACTATGGCTACACCTTC
v_gene: TRBV5-1; abundance: few; j_gene: TRBJ2-7; d_gene: TRBD1; CDR3aa: CASSFRTGGSYEQYF; CDR3nt: TGCGCCAGCAGCTTCAGAACAGGGGGCTCCTACGAGCAGTACTTC
v_gene: TRBV7-9; abundance: -; j_gene: TRBJ2-7; d_gene: TRBD1; CDR3aa: CASSLRQGASYEQYF; CDR3nt: TGTGCCAGCAGCTTGCGACAGGGGGCCTCCTACGAGCAGTACTTC
v_gene: TRBV27; abundance: -; j_gene: TRBJ2-7; d_gene: -; CDR3aa: CASSLQGGEQYF; CDR3nt: TGTGCCAGCAGCTTACAGGGAGGCGAGCAGTACTTC
v_gene: TRBV28; abundance: -; j_gene: TRBJ2-7; d_gene: TRBD2; CDR3aa: CASSVTSGPFYEQYF; CDR3nt: TGTGCCAGCAGTGTCACTAGCGGACCGTTCTACGAGCAGTACTTC
v_gene: TRBV18; abundance: -; j_gene: TRBJ2-5; d_gene: TRBD2; CDR3aa: CASSPPTSGLETQYF; CDR3nt: TGTGCCAGCTCACCACCGACTAGCGGGCTAGAGACCCAGTACTTC
v_gene: TRBV3-1/TRBV3-2; abundance: -; j_gene: TRBJ1-2; d_gene: TRBD1; CDR3aa: CASSQARTGGGYTF; CDR3nt: TGTGCCAGCAGCCAAGCCCGGACAGGTGGCGGCTACACCTTC
v_gene: TRBV10-1; abundance: -; j_gene: TRBJ2-1; d_gene: TRBD2; CDR3aa: CASSDTTSGREDEQFF; CDR3nt: TGCGCCAGCAGTGACACTACTAGCGGGAGGGAAGATGAGCAGTTCTTC
v_gene: TRBV5-1; abundance: once; j_gene: TRBJ2-7; d_gene: TRBD1; CDR3aa: CASSQYRGAVDEQYF; CDR3nt: TGCGCCAGCAGCCAATACAGGGGGGCGGTCGACGAGCAGTACTTC
v_gene: TRBV6-5; abundance: -; j_gene: TRBJ1-6; d_gene: -; CDR3aa: CATTTGLVGIQNF; CDR3nt: TGTGCCACCACGACAGGATTGGTGGGGATTCAAAACTTT
v_gene: TRBV27; abundance: few; j_gene: TRBJ2-5; d_gene: TRBD1; CDR3aa: CASSFSRGRETQYF; CDR3nt: TGTGCCAGCAGTTTCTCCAGGGGGCGGGAGACCCAGTACTTC
v_gene: TRBV3-1/TRBV3-2; abundance: -; j_gene: TRBJ2-2; d_gene: TRBD1; CDR3aa: CASSPGGTGELFF; CDR3nt: TGTGCCAGCAGCCCAGGGGGCACCGGGGAGCTGTTTTTT
v_gene: TRBV5-1; abundance: few; j_gene: TRBJ2-3; d_gene: TRBD1; CDR3aa: CASTQGASADTQYF; CDR3nt: TGCGCCAGCACACAGGGGGCTTCGGCAGATACGCAGTATTTT
v_gene: TRBV3-1/TRBV3-2; abundance: -; j_gene: TRBJ2-2; d_gene: TRBD2; CDR3aa: CASSQGYSGSLAGELFF; CDR3nt: TGTGCCAGCAGCCAAGGGTACAGCGGGAGTTTGGCCGGGGAGCTGTTTTTT
v_gene: TRBV6-4; abundance: few; j_gene: TRBJ2-3; d_gene: TRBD1; CDR3aa: CASSEGGAGDTQYF; CDR3nt: TGTGCCAGCAGTGAAGGGGGCGCGGGAGATACGCAGTATTTT
v_gene: TRBV11-3; abundance: -; j_gene: TRBJ2-1; d_gene: TRBD2; CDR3aa: CASSLPPGRVQFF; CDR3nt: TGTGCCAGCAGCTTACCTCCAGGGAGGGTGCAGTTCTTC
v_gene: TRBV6-5; abundance: -; j_gene: TRBJ2-3; d_gene: -; CDR3aa: CASSLQGTDTQYF; CDR3nt: TGTGCCAGCAGTCTCCAGGGCACAGATACGCAGTATTTT
v_gene: TRBV9; abundance: -; j_gene: TRBJ1-6; d_gene: -; CDR3aa: CASSEQGIPSPLHF; CDR3nt: TGTGCCAGCAGCGAACAGGGTATCCCTTCACCCCTCCACTTT
v_gene: TRBV6-1; abundance: -; j_gene: TRBJ1-2; d_gene: -; CDR3aa: CASSEVSGANYGYTF; CDR3nt: TGTGCCAGCAGTGAAGTTTCAGGGGCGAACTATGGCTACACCTTC
v_gene: TRBV3-1/TRBV3-2; abundance: -; j_gene: TRBJ2-7; d_gene: TRBD1; CDR3aa: CASSQRGQGSYEQYF; CDR3nt: TGTGCCAGCAGCCAAAGGGGACAGGGCTCCTACGAGCAGTACTTC
v_gene: TRBV10-3; abundance: -; j_gene: TRBJ1-1; d_gene: TRBD1; CDR3aa: CAIKTGQGDGAEAFF; CDR3nt: TGTGCCATCAAGACGGGACAGGGGGATGGGGCTGAAGCTTTCTTT
v_gene: TRBV5-1; abundance: -; j_gene: TRBJ2-5; d_gene: TRBD2; CDR3aa: CASSLGLAVQRTQYF; CDR3nt: TGCGCCAGCAGCTTGGGACTAGCGGTCCAACGGACCCAGTACTTC
v_gene: TRBV19; abundance: -; j_gene: TRBJ2-3; d_gene: -; CDR3aa: CASTQGRDTQYF; CDR3nt: TGTGCCAGTACCCAGGGTAGAGATACGCAGTATTTT
v_gene: TRBV12-3/TRBV12-4; abundance: -; j_gene: TRBJ1-6; d_gene: TRBD1; CDR3aa: CASSRQGSPLHF; CDR3nt: TGTGCCAGCAGTCGACAGGGCTCACCCCTCCACTTT
v_gene: TRBV19; abundance: -; j_gene: TRBJ1-4; d_gene: -; CDR3aa: CASSIAVINEKLFF; CDR3nt: TGTGCCAGTAGTATAGCAGTCATTAATGAAAAACTGTTTTTT
v_gene: TRBV19; abundance: -; j_gene: TRBJ1-5; d_gene: TRBD1; CDR3aa: CASSRAGGRDQPQHF; CDR3nt: TGTGCCAGTAGTAGGGCAGGGGGTAGAGATCAGCCCCAGCATTTT